This TCR beta chain was captured by sequencing in a study of blood T cells in healthy people across ages. Findings and limits, study-wide: Naive CD4+ cells and diversity were both higher in long-lived donors than in aged donors. The recorded TCR beta diversity per million T cells decreased in a roughly linear manner with age.

Germline V gives CDR1 MDHEN, CDR2 SYDVKM. The CDR3 consists of 17 residues. Trimming pared 7 bases from V and 3 bases from J, leaving 21 bases between. Note on this clonotype: Its antigen is undetermined.

Donation came from healthy Caucasian individuals in Russia who were aged about 6 to 90. A sample-barcoded 5' primer and a J-beta primer mix were used in a second PCR of roughly 7 to 11 cycles. Every single cDNA molecule received a tag from a template-switch adaptor with 12 random nucleotides. MiXCR, applied by TCRdb to the 5' RACE reads, yields one record per CDR3 protein. Among approximately 680,000 distinct CDR3 sequences listed, approximately 29% were seen once. V usage is TRBV28 and J usage is TRBJ2-2; D not resolved. This sequence was found in a woman older than 75 in good health. Sequenced input: blood. The chain's CDR3 is CASTTIGPLADTGELFF. The CDR3 DNA sequence: TGTGCCAGCACCACCATAGGACCGCTGGCGGACACCGGGGAGCTGTTTTTT.